One sample yielded the 22 T cell receptor beta chains listed below, sequenced in a study of T cells after yellow fever vaccination. TCRdb processed the 5' RACE reads anew with MiXCR; each CDR3 protein has one entry. The table shows 450,000 to 550,000 distinct CDR3 sequences, with 15% to 20% occurring only once. Here the sequenced sample was PBMCs, taken 15 days after the yellow fever booster vaccination. The origin of the receptors is a man aged 30 to 45 who received the YFV17D yellow fever vaccine.

The chain has TRBV6-5 and TRBJ1-1; D perhaps matches TRBD1 (5 bases). Trimming took 4 bases from V and 4 from J, leaving 19 bases between them. The CDR3 runs 16 residues. Germline V gives CDR1 MNHEY, CDR2 SVGAGI. The CDR3 loop reads CASSLAGGSVGTEAFF. The CDR3 DNA reads as TGTGCCAGCAGTTTGGCTGGGGGTAGTGTGGGCACTGAAGCTTTCTTT.

The J gene is TRBJ2-1, the V gene TRBV25-1, with D possibly matching TRBD1 (5 bases). The CDR3 consists of 12 residues. Germline lookup yields CDR1 MGHDK and CDR2 SYGVNS. Trimming left V 5 bases short and J 7 bases short, with 9 bases between. CDR3 residues: CASSRAGNEQFF. DNA for the CDR3: TGTGCCAGCAGTAGGGCAGGGAATGAGCAGTTCTTC.

The chain carries TRBV7-9 and TRBJ2-3; TRBD2 agrees at 7 bases. CDR1 is SEHNR, CDR2 FQNEAQ, per germline (reference sequence). CDR3 size: 15 residues. V lost 2 bases and J lost 4; bases outside the gene matches: 6. CDR3 sequence reads: CASSLLRETPDTQYF. The CDR3 coding sequence is TGTGCCAGCAGCTTACTGCGGGAGACCCCAGATACGCAGTATTTT.

This clonotype appeared a few times. The chain has TRBV7-8 and TRBJ2-5, with D possibly matching TRBD2 (5 bases). Germline CDR1 SGHVS, CDR2 FQNEAQ. V was trimmed by 4 bases and J by 5 bases, leaving 14 bases between them. The CDR3 has 14 residues. This CDR3 is CASSWTGLGETQYF. CDR3 DNA: TGTGCCAGCAGCTGGACTGGGCTCGGGGAGACCCAGTACTTC. Filled out from reference TRBV7-8 and TRBJ2-5, the complete variable domain reads GAGVSQSPRYKVAKRGQDVALRCDPISGHVSLFWYQQALGQGPEFLTYFQNEAQLDKSGLPSDRFFAERPEGSVSTLKIQRTQQEDSAVYLCASSWTGLGETQYFGPGTRLLVL.

The chain links TRBV20-1 to TRBJ1-1, with unresolved D. The CDR3 contains 10 residues. Per the germline V gene, CDR1 is DFQATT and CDR2 is SNEGSKA (reference sequence). V was cut by 3 bases and J by 11 bases, with 10 bases left in between. In DNA, the CDR3 is TGCAGTGCTAGGAAGGGTGGGGCTTTCTTT. Translating it yields CSARKGGAFF.

This clonotype turned up a few times. This chain connects TRBV28 to TRBJ1-5, with TRBD1 identical over 10 bases. Looked up from germline, CDR1 is MDHEN and CDR2 is SYDVKM. The CDR3 consists of 15 residues. Trimming cost V 3 bases and J 2 bases; bases outside gene matches: 1. CDR3 loop: CASSLDRGGNQPQHF. The CDR3, as DNA: TGTGCCAGCAGTTTGGACAGGGGGGGCAATCAGCCCCAGCATTTT.

V usage is TRBV4-3 and J usage is TRBJ2-3; no clear D gene. CDR3 length: 15 amino acids. The V end was cut by 1 base, the J end by 4 bases, with 12 bases between. From germline, CDR1 is LGHNA and CDR2 YSLEER. The CDR3 sequence is CASSQAGLDADTQYF. CDR3 DNA: TGCGCCAGCAGCCAAGCCGGGCTAGATGCAGATACGCAGTATTTT.

This clonotype was counted a few times. The CDR3 protein is CSARDPRTGANVLTF. The DNA of the CDR3 is TGCAGTGCTAGAGATCCCAGGACCGGGGCCAACGTCCTGACTTTC. J is TRBJ2-6 and V is TRBV20-1, with D hard to call. Germline assignment: CDR1 DFQATT and CDR2 SNEGSKA (reference sequence). V shed 0 bases and J shed 4 bases, with 10 bases lying between them. There are 15 residues in the CDR3.

The chain combines TRBV5-1 with TRBJ1-2; perhaps TRBD1 as D (5 bases). This CDR3 contains 12 residues. V was cut by 5 bases and J by 7 bases, with 12 bases left in between. Germline-derived CDR1 and CDR2 are SGHRS and YFSETQ. CDR3 amino acids: CASRMGGSGYTF. Here the CDR3 DNA reads TGCGCCAGCAGAATGGGGGGTTCTGGCTACACCTTC.

This clonotype was counted only a few times. This rearrangement joins TRBV6-2 or TRBV6-3 to TRBJ2-4; D might be TRBD1 or TRBD2, each matching 5 bases. Germline-derived CDR1 and CDR2 are MNHEY and SVGEGT. CDR3 length: 14 amino acids. Between the trimmed V and J ends, which lost 6 bases and 9 bases, there was a span of 18 bases. The CDR3 loop is CASRPGFTQGIQYF. The CDR3 bases are TGTGCCAGCAGGCCGGGGTTCACCCAGGGCATTCAGTACTTC.

This rearrangement joins TRBV30 to TRBJ1-4; no firm D call. Germline V gene lookup returns CDR1 GTSNPN and CDR2 SVGIG (reference sequence). This CDR3 is built from 15 residues. V lost 1 base and J lost 0, with 9 bases in between. CDR3 protein: CAWSGILATNEKLFF. CDR3 nucleotide sequence: TGTGCCTGGAGTGGGATACTTGCAACTAATGAAAAACTGTTTTTT.

The V gene is TRBV6-1, the J gene TRBJ2-3; perhaps TRBD2 as D (5 bases). The V gene lost 6 bases and the J gene lost 4 bases, with 11 bases spanning the gap. This CDR3 comprises 13 residues. Germline CDR1 reads MNHNS; CDR2 reads SASEGT. CDR3 nucleotides: TGTGCCAGCAGAGCCCCTAGCTCAGATACGCAGTATTTT. Protein product: CASRAPSSDTQYF.

This clonotype was detected ten times or more. This chain joins TRBV20-1 and TRBJ1-4, with 9 positions matching TRBD1. From germline, CDR1 is DFQATT and CDR2 SNEGSKA (reference sequence). V shed 3 bases, J shed 5 bases, and the junction held 1 base outside the gene matches. CDR3 size: 13 residues. The CDR3 protein is CSARGTGNEKLFF. CDR3 coding DNA: TGCAGTGCTAGGGGGACAGGGAATGAAAAACTGTTTTTT.

This clonotype was seen more than once but under ten times. The chain has TRBV12-3 or TRBV12-4 and TRBJ2-2; D uncertain. V was clipped by 7 bases and J by 3 bases, with 6 bases between them. CDR3 length: 12 amino acids. CDR3 nucleotide sequence: TGTGCCAGCACCTATCACACCGGGGAGCTGTTTTTT. Its protein is CASTYHTGELFF.

This clonotype came up a few times. The chain couples TRBV5-1 to TRBJ2-1; 7 nucleotides line up with TRBD2. The CDR3 loop spans 17 amino acids. Trimming removed 0 bases from V and 8 bases from J; junction bases left unmatched: 14. Germline V gives CDR1 SGHRS, CDR2 YFSETQ. The CDR3 sequence is CASSLAPRAGVGDEQFF. CDR3 coding DNA: TGCGCCAGCAGCTTGGCCCCCAGGGCGGGAGTAGGCGATGAGCAGTTCTTC.

The chain employs TRBV9 and TRBJ2-1; D is unresolved. Germline V CDR1 and CDR2: SGDLS, YYNGEE. CDR3 length equals 13 residues. Trimming cost V 6 bases and J 3 bases, with 10 bases left between them. In DNA form, the CDR3 reads TGTGCCAGCAACGCCGGATACTACAATGAGCAGTTCTTC. Translating gives CASNAGYYNEQFF.

This sequence joins TRBV5-1 and TRBJ2-7; D perhaps matches TRBD1 (5 bases). The CDR3 sequence is 16 residues long. The germline V gene has CDR1 SGHRS and CDR2 YFSETQ. With 0 bases removed from V and 3 bases from J, the gap between germline ends came to 16 bases. CDR3 region: CASSLAKIGQDYEQYF. The CDR3 DNA follows: TGCGCCAGCAGCTTGGCCAAGATAGGACAAGACTACGAGCAGTACTTC.

This clonotype has only a few counts. V and J are TRBV27 and TRBJ1-6, with a possible D match to TRBD1 (6 bases). Germline assignment: CDR1 MNHEY and CDR2 SMNVEV (reference sequence). V lost 5 bases, J lost 6 bases, and 11 bases lay in between. This CDR3 is built from 14 residues. CDR3 loop: CASSRPGANSPLHF. The CDR3 DNA reads as TGTGCCAGCAGTCGACCAGGGGCTAATTCACCCCTCCACTTT.

The genes are TRBV7-3 and TRBJ2-2; D tentatively reads TRBD1 or TRBD2 (5 bases each). The CDR3 runs 15 residues. From germline, CDR1 is SGHTA and CDR2 FQGTGA. V shed 5 bases and J shed 1 base, with 11 bases lying between them. DNA for the CDR3: TGTGCCAGCAGCCAGGGAGTCCAGAACACCGGGGAGCTGTTTTTT. Its translation is CASSQGVQNTGELFF.

The CDR3 region is CASSKVEGGTDTQYF. The CDR3 nucleotides read TGTGCCAGCAGCAAAGTTGAGGGAGGAACAGATACGCAGTATTTT. This sequence joins TRBV21-1 and TRBJ2-3; TRBD2 was called by the table and not checked on the DNA. TRBV21-1 is given as a pseudogene. The CDR3 runs to 15 residues.

The V call is TRBV7-6, the J call TRBJ1-4; D uncertain. The CDR3 sequence is 14 residues long. V was trimmed by 2 bases and J by 7 bases, leaving 11 bases between them. Looked up from germline, CDR1 is SGHVS and CDR2 is FNYEAQ. DNA for the CDR3: TGTGCCAGCAGCTTAAGAGCTGCAAGTGAAAAACTGTTTTTT. The encoded protein is CASSLRAASEKLFF.

The V and J genes are TRBV30 and TRBJ1-1, with D hard to call. The V gene's germline CDR1 is GTSNPN and CDR2 SVGIG (reference sequence). This CDR3 has 12 amino acids. V was cut by 0 bases and J by 8 bases, with 10 bases left in between. CDR3 DNA sequence: TGTGCCTGGAGTGTTGGCGGGTCAGAAGCTTTCTTT. Amino acid sequence: CAWSVGGSEAFF.